This is a list of T cell receptor beta chains from one sample in a study of human T cells and chemical hapten exposure. TCRdb reanalysed the RACE reads using MiXCR and keeps one entry per CDR3 protein. Among approximately 370,000 distinct CDR3 sequences listed, 5% to 6.5% were seen once. This specimen consisted of whole blood, obtained in connection with sensitization to the hapten diphenylcyclopropenone (DPC). These receptors were taken from a woman under 30 with alopecia areata. Some clones in this sample may be carry-over from other donors' samples. The CDR3 runs from the conserved cysteine through the conserved F or W. D genes are given only for firm matches. Not every row has a clone size; where given, it reads once, few, many or a size class.

>TRBJ2-3|TRBV5-1|-|15|many
TGCGCCAGCAGCTTGGAAGGTAGGAGCACAGATACGCAGTATTTT
CASSLEGRSTDTQYF
>TRBJ2-3|TRBV9|TRBD2|15|many
TGTGCCAGCAGCGCCCTAGCGGGGGTTACAGATACGCAGTATTTT
CASSALAGVTDTQYF
>TRBJ2-3|TRBV7-8|TRBD1|13|-
TGTGCCGTCCGGGACAGAGTCACAGATACGCAGTATTTT
CAVRDRVTDTQYF
>TRBJ2-3|TRBV7-2|-|14|few
TGTGCCAGCAGCTCTGGTGGGGGCAGGGATACGCAGTATTTT
CASSSGGGRDTQYF
>TRBJ1-1|TRBV14|-|14|few
TGTGCCAGCAGCCTCGAATGGCAGGGAACTGAAGCTTTCTTT
CASSLEWQGTEAFF
>TRBJ2-6|TRBV27|-|14|few
TGTGCCAGCAGTTTCTGGCCTGGGGCCAACGTCCTGACTTTC
CASSFWPGANVLTF
>TRBJ2-3|TRBV9|-|14|-
TGTGCCAGCAGCGTAAAACCTAGCCCAGATACGCAGTATTTT
CASSVKPSPDTQYF
>TRBJ2-2|TRBV9|TRBD2|14|many
TGTGCCAGCAGCTCTGGACTAGCGATGTGGGAGCTGTTTTTT
CASSSGLAMWELFF
>TRBJ1-3|TRBV4-2|-|13|many
TGTGCCAGCAGCCCCGAACCTGGAAACACCATATATTTT
CASSPEPGNTIYF
>TRBJ1-4|TRBV6-1|TRBD1|15|few
TGTGCCAGCAGCTTACCGGGACAGCCTAATGAAAAACTGTTTTTT
CASSLPGQPNEKLFF
>TRBJ1-4|TRBV18|-|12|-
TGTGCCAGCTCGGCAACTAATGAAAAACTGTTTTTT
CASSATNEKLFF
>TRBJ2-7|TRBV28|-|13|many
TGTGCCAGCAGTCCTTTCAATTGGAACGAGCAGTACTTC
CASSPFNWNEQYF
>TRBJ1-2|TRBV5-5|-|13|few
TGTGCCAGCAGCTTGAGGGGCGGGGATGGCTACACCTTC
CASSLRGGDGYTF
>TRBJ1-1|TRBV4-3|TRBD1|16|few
TGCGCCAGCAGCCAAGGGACAGGGGGCTGGGGCACTGAAGCTTTCTTT
CASSQGTGGWGTEAFF
>TRBJ2-3|TRBV6-5|-|16|many
TGTGCCAGCAGTTTGTGGCCCGGGGGAGGCACAGATACGCAGTATTTT
CASSLWPGGGTDTQYF
>TRBJ2-4|TRBV18|TRBD2|15|few
TGTGCCAGCTCAACCCAGCGGGGAAACAAAAACATTCAGTACTTC
CASSTQRGNKNIQYF
>TRBJ2-2|TRBV5-1|TRBD1|15|-
TGCGCCAGCTATTCCGGGACAGGGGCGACCGGGGAGCTGTTTTTT
CASYSGTGATGELFF
>TRBJ1-4|TRBV24-1|TRBD1|14|few
TGTGCCACCAGCCCCGACAGGGGGGATGAAAAACTGTTTTTT
CATSPDRGDEKLFF
>TRBJ1-1|TRBV5-1|TRBD1|16|many
TGCGCCAGCAGCCCCCGGACAGGGGTTAGGCGTACTGAAGCTTTCTTT
CASSPRTGVRRTEAFF
>TRBJ2-3|TRBV6-2/TRBV6-3|TRBD2|14|many
TGTGCCAGCAGCCGGGGACTAGCCGCAGATACGCAGTATTTT
CASSRGLAADTQYF
>TRBJ1-3|TRBV7-2|-|15|many
TGTGCCAGCAGCTTAGGACAGCCCTCTGGAAACACCATATATTTT
CASSLGQPSGNTIYF
>TRBJ2-1|TRBV5-6|-|15|-
TGTGCCAGCACCCCTGGATCCATTGGTTGGAATGAGCAGTTCTTC
CASTPGSIGWNEQFF
>TRBJ2-1|TRBV5-1|TRBD1|15|-
TGCGCCAGCAGCCTAGGGACAGGGACCCTAAATGAGCAGTTCTTC
CASSLGTGTLNEQFF
>TRBJ1-4|TRBV7-9|-|14|few
TGTGCCAGCAGCCTCTGGACCGATAATGAAAAACTGTTTTTT
CASSLWTDNEKLFF
>TRBJ1-1|TRBV12-3/TRBV12-4|TRBD1|16|few
TGTGCCAGCAGGGAGGGAAGGGGGACAGGGTGGACTGAAGCTTTCTTT
CASREGRGTGWTEAFF
>TRBJ1-5|TRBV7-2|TRBD1|15|many
TGTGCCAGCAGTCTAAACAGGGGGATGGGTCAGCCCCAGCATTTT
CASSLNRGMGQPQHF
>TRBJ1-1|TRBV6-5|TRBD1|18|-
TGTGCCAGCAGTTACTCGGGGACAGGGAGAGGGAAGAACACTGAAGCTTTCTTT
CASSYSGTGRGKNTEAFF
>TRBJ2-1|TRBV11-2|TRBD1|14|few
TGTGCCAGCAGCTTGCAGGGGGCTGCAAATGAGCAGTTCTTC
CASSLQGAANEQFF
>TRBJ1-1|TRBV28|-|16|many
TGTGCCAGCAGTCCGACTTCAGGGACCATGAACACTGAAGCTTTCTTT
CASSPTSGTMNTEAFF
>TRBJ2-2|TRBV5-1|-|15|-
TGCGCCAGCTCCAAAGGCGGTTCGAACACCGGGGAGCTGTTTTTT
CASSKGGSNTGELFF
>TRBJ2-3|TRBV4-3|TRBD2|16|few
TGCGCCAGCAGCCAAGACCGTAGCGGGGGAAGAGATACGCAGTATTTT
CASSQDRSGGRDTQYF
>TRBJ1-2|TRBV5-6|-|13|-
TGTGCCAGCAGCTCCCAGGCGGAGTATGGCTACACCTTC
CASSSQAEYGYTF
>TRBJ2-5|TRBV20-1|-|12|few
TGCAGTGCTAGCCAAGGCCAAGAGACTCAGTACTTC
CSASQGQETQYF
>TRBJ2-7|TRBV28|-|15|-
TGTGCCAGCAGTTTCCATCAGTTGAAACCTTACGAGCAGTACTTC
CASSFHQLKPYEQYF
>TRBJ2-3|TRBV5-1|-|15|many
TGCGCCAGCAGCTTGGTGTCCCTAACACCAGATACGCAGTATTTT
CASSLVSLTPDTQYF
>TRBJ1-1|TRBV7-2|-|13|few
TGTGCCAGCAGCTTAGGTCCACTCGAGGGAGCTTTCTTT
CASSLGPLEGAFF